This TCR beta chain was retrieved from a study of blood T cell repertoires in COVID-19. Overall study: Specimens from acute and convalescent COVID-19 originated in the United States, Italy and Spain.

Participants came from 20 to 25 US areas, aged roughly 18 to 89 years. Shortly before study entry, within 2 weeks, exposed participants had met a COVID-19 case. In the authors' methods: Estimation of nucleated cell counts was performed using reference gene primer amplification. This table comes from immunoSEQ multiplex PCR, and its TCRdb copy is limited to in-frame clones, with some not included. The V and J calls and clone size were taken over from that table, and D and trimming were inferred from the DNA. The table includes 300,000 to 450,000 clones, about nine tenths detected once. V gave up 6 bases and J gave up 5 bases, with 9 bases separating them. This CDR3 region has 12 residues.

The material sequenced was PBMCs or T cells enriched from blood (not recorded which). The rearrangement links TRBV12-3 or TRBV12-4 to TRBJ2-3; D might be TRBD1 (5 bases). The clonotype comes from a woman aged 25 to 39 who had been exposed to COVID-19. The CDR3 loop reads CASSQGVDTQYF. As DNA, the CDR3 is TGTGCCAGCAGCCAAGGGGTAGATACGCAGTATTTT.